The rows below give T cell receptor beta chains drawn from one sample of a study of shared clonotypes between healthy human individuals. The data were produced by immunoSEQ multiplex PCR, yet TCRdb's version contains in-frame clones alone and is incomplete. This sample carries hundreds of thousands of clones, 74% of them seen once, and the ten largest clones take about a tenth. Sample: memory CD4+ T cells sorted from blood. The origin of the receptors is a man in his thirties or forties in good health. CDR3s include the opening cysteine and the closing phenylalanine or tryptophan. D genes are given only for firm matches. Clone size appears in some rows only: once, few, many, or a class for an expanded clone.

J gene: TRBJ2-1
V gene: TRBV18
D gene: NA
clone size: NA
CDR3 protein: CASSYRIGAGYNEQFF
CDR3 DNA: TGTGCCAGCTCCTACAGGATAGGGGCGGGGTACAATGAGCAGTTCTTC

J gene: TRBJ2-2
V gene: TRBV2
D gene: NA
clone size: NA
CDR3 protein: CASAPGPTGELFF
CDR3 DNA: TGTGCCAGCGCTCCGGGGCCCACCGGGGAGCTGTTTTTT

J gene: TRBJ1-2
V gene: TRBV18
D gene: NA
clone size: NA
CDR3 protein: CASSPPYRSPYGYTF
CDR3 DNA: TGTGCCAGCTCACCACCGTACAGGAGCCCCTATGGCTACACCTTC

J gene: TRBJ1-1
V gene: TRBV10-3
D gene: TRBD1
clone size: many
CDR3 protein: CAISQQGVNTEAFF
CDR3 DNA: TGTGCCATCAGCCAACAGGGGGTGAACACTGAAGCTTTCTTT

J gene: TRBJ1-4
V gene: TRBV7-9
D gene: NA
clone size: NA
CDR3 protein: CASSLSGTTEKLFF
CDR3 DNA: TGTGCCAGCAGCTTATCAGGGACCACTGAAAAACTGTTTTTT

J gene: TRBJ2-3
V gene: TRBV9
D gene: NA
clone size: NA
CDR3 protein: CASSVDRGTDTQYF
CDR3 DNA: TGTGCCAGCAGCGTAGACCGGGGCACAGATACGCAGTATTTT

J gene: TRBJ2-7
V gene: TRBV5-1
D gene: NA
clone size: NA
CDR3 protein: CASSLGTPGDEQYF
CDR3 DNA: TGCGCCAGCAGCTTGGGGACCCCAGGAGACGAGCAGTACTTC

J gene: TRBJ2-1
V gene: TRBV6-6
D gene: NA
clone size: NA
CDR3 protein: CASSYGQGTYNEQFF
CDR3 DNA: TGTGCCAGCAGTTACGGGCAGGGGACCTACAATGAGCAGTTCTTC

J gene: TRBJ2-7
V gene: TRBV28
D gene: TRBD1
clone size: NA
CDR3 protein: CASTLDRVNSYEQYF
CDR3 DNA: TGTGCCAGCACACTAGACAGGGTAAACTCCTACGAGCAGTACTTC

J gene: TRBJ2-7
V gene: TRBV5-1
D gene: NA
clone size: few
CDR3 protein: CASSLDPGYEQYF
CDR3 DNA: TGCGCCAGCAGCCTAGACCCAGGCTACGAGCAGTACTTC

J gene: TRBJ2-1
V gene: TRBV6-5
D gene: TRBD1
clone size: once
CDR3 protein: CASRNRDRRVSEQFF
CDR3 DNA: TGTGCCAGCAGGAACAGGGACAGGAGGGTCTCTGAGCAGTTCTTC

J gene: TRBJ2-5
V gene: TRBV7-9
D gene: NA
clone size: few
CDR3 protein: CASSFVRRARGETQYF
CDR3 DNA: TGTGCCAGCAGCTTCGTAAGAAGGGCCCGGGGGGAGACCCAGTACTTC

J gene: TRBJ1-2
V gene: TRBV7-9
D gene: NA
clone size: NA
CDR3 protein: CASSLVGVDYGYTF
CDR3 DNA: TGTGCCAGCAGCTTAGTTGGCGTGGACTATGGCTACACCTTC

J gene: TRBJ2-5
V gene: TRBV11-1
D gene: TRBD1
clone size: NA
CDR3 protein: CASSLSGTGGQETQYF
CDR3 DNA: TGTGCCAGCAGCTTATCGGGCACAGGGGGCCAAGAGACCCAGTACTTC

J gene: TRBJ2-4
V gene: TRBV27
D gene: TRBD2
clone size: few
CDR3 protein: CASRAGRGATKNIQYF
CDR3 DNA: TGTGCCAGCAGGGCGGGGCGGGGGGCCACCAAAAACATTCAGTACTTC

J gene: TRBJ2-7
V gene: TRBV25-1
D gene: TRBD2
clone size: few
CDR3 protein: CASTGFSSGRWYEQYF
CDR3 DNA: TGTGCCAGTACAGGTTTCTCTAGCGGGAGATGGTACGAGCAGTACTTC

J gene: TRBJ2-3
V gene: TRBV9
D gene: TRBD2
clone size: once
CDR3 protein: CASTRLAGVGDTQYF
CDR3 DNA: TGTGCCAGCACCAGGCTAGCGGGAGTCGGAGATACGCAGTATTTT

J gene: TRBJ2-7
V gene: TRBV27
D gene: TRBD2
clone size: few
CDR3 protein: CASGSLAGAPNSYEQYF
CDR3 DNA: TGTGCCAGCGGATCACTAGCGGGAGCACCTAACTCCTACGAGCAGTACTTC

J gene: TRBJ1-3
V gene: TRBV14
D gene: TRBD1
clone size: NA
CDR3 protein: CASSPQGARNTIYF
CDR3 DNA: TGTGCCAGCAGCCCGCAGGGGGCCAGAAACACCATATATTTT

J gene: TRBJ2-2
V gene: TRBV15
D gene: TRBD1
clone size: NA
CDR3 protein: CATSRDQRTGDTGELFF
CDR3 DNA: TGTGCCACCAGCAGAGATCAGAGGACAGGGGACACCGGGGAGCTGTTTTTT

J gene: TRBJ1-2
V gene: TRBV25-1
D gene: NA
clone size: once
CDR3 protein: CASSGWGGGYTF
CDR3 DNA: TGTGCCAGCAGTGGTTGGGGAGGGGGCTACACCTTC

J gene: TRBJ2-3
V gene: TRBV30
D gene: TRBD1
clone size: NA
CDR3 protein: CAWSGQGSRTDTQYF
CDR3 DNA: TGTGCCTGGAGTGGACAGGGAAGCCGCACAGATACGCAGTATTTT

J gene: TRBJ2-7
V gene: TRBV18
D gene: NA
clone size: NA
CDR3 protein: CASGERFYEQYF
CDR3 DNA: TGTGCCAGCGGGGAGAGATTCTACGAGCAGTACTTC

J gene: TRBJ2-7
V gene: TRBV23-1
D gene: TRBD1
clone size: once
CDR3 protein: CASSQGPGQVNSEQYF
CDR3 DNA: TGCGCCAGCAGCCAGGGGCCGGGACAGGTAAACTCCGAGCAGTACTTC

J gene: TRBJ2-2
V gene: TRBV5-1
D gene: NA
clone size: NA
CDR3 protein: CASSLNTGELFF
CDR3 DNA: TGCGCCAGCAGCCTCAACACCGGGGAGCTGTTTTTT

J gene: TRBJ2-5
V gene: TRBV19
D gene: NA
clone size: NA
CDR3 protein: CASSMGQGVPVEYF
CDR3 DNA: TGTGCCAGTAGTATGGGGCAGGGAGTCCCCGTGGAGTACTTC